This entry is about one T cell receptor beta chain. Clones were read by immunoSEQ multiplex PCR, and TCRdb kept only the in-frame ones, dropping some. The table has fewer than 200,000 clones, 88% seen once. Pooled together were second doses at about 4 or about 12 weeks. This record comes from a study of T cell responses to AZD1222 COVID-19 vaccine. The V and J ends lost 4 bases and 3 bases respectively, with 16 bases between them. The length of the CDR3 is 16 residues. Looked up from germline, CDR1 is GTSNPN and CDR2 is SVGIG (reference sequence). The sample here was peripheral blood, taken 28 days after the second AZD1222 dose. J is TRBJ1-6 and V is TRBV30; D gene ambiguous. The receptor comes from an adult who received the AZD1222 COVID-19 vaccine. In DNA, the CDR3 is TGTGCCTGGAAATTAATTCGGGATGACTATAATTCACCCCTCCACTTT. Amino acids: CAWKLIRDDYNSPLHF. The complete variable domain, with remaining parts taken from reference TRBV30 and TRBJ1-6, reads SQTIHQWPATLVQPVGSPLSLECTVEGTSNPNLYWYRQAAGRGLQLLFYSVGIGQISSEVPQNLSASRPQDRQFILSSKKLLLSDSGFYLCAWKLIRDDYNSPLHFGNGTRLTVT.